Listed below are T cell receptor beta chains from one sample, sequenced in a study of T cell responses to AZD1222 COVID-19 vaccine. Method: immunoSEQ multiplex PCR; TCRdb's copy keeps in-frame clones and lacks some. This sample has roughly 130,000 clones, with around 90% found just once. This material consisted of peripheral blood, taken on day 0 of AZD1222 vaccination. All receptors come from an adult in good health. Both conserved end residues are part of each CDR3. D genes are given only for firm matches. Clone size is shown for a subset of rows, as once, few, many or a class of expanded clone.

j_gene: TRBJ1-6; abundance: once; d_gene: .; v_gene: TRBV9; CDR3aa: CATPPDGLNSPLHF; CDR3nt: TGTGCCACCCCCCCGGACGGACTTAATTCACCCCTCCACTTT
j_gene: TRBJ1-5; abundance: .; d_gene: .; v_gene: TRBV4-3; CDR3aa: CASSQVTGTPGSQPQHF; CDR3nt: TGCGCCAGCAGCCAAGTCACCGGGACACCCGGAAGTCAGCCCCAGCATTTT
j_gene: TRBJ1-6; abundance: .; d_gene: .; v_gene: TRBV3-1/TRBV3-2; CDR3aa: CASSQADRGCSPLHF; CDR3nt: TGTGCCAGCAGCCAAGCCGATAGGGGCTGCTCACCCCTCCACTTT
j_gene: TRBJ1-3; abundance: .; d_gene: .; v_gene: TRBV12-3/TRBV12-4; CDR3aa: CANAHRDGNTIYF; CDR3nt: TGTGCCAACGCTCACAGGGACGGAAACACCATATATTTT
j_gene: TRBJ2-2; abundance: .; d_gene: .; v_gene: TRBV2; CDR3aa: CASSEFVFNTGELFF; CDR3nt: TGTGCCAGCAGTGAATTTGTCTTCAACACCGGGGAGCTGTTTTTT
j_gene: TRBJ2-7; abundance: once; d_gene: .; v_gene: TRBV5-1; CDR3aa: CASSFSSPYEQYF; CDR3nt: TGCGCCAGCAGCTTTAGTAGCCCCTACGAGCAGTACTTC
j_gene: TRBJ2-1; abundance: .; d_gene: TRBD2; v_gene: TRBV24-1; CDR3aa: CATSDPGTSNRNEQFF; CDR3nt: TGTGCCACCAGTGATCCCGGGACTAGTAACCGCAATGAGCAGTTCTTC
j_gene: TRBJ2-7; abundance: once; d_gene: .; v_gene: TRBV15; CDR3aa: CATNIRDRYEQYF; CDR3nt: TGTGCCACCAACATCCGGGACCGCTACGAGCAGTACTTC
j_gene: TRBJ2-1; abundance: .; d_gene: .; v_gene: TRBV9; CDR3aa: CASSATGAYNEQFF; CDR3nt: TGTGCCAGCAGCGCGACAGGAGCCTACAATGAGCAGTTCTTC
j_gene: TRBJ1-6; abundance: .; d_gene: .; v_gene: TRBV6-2/TRBV6-3; CDR3aa: CASSPTGGPGGNSPLHF; CDR3nt: TGTGCCAGCAGTCCCACCGGTGGTCCCGGGGGTAATTCACCCCTCCACTTT
j_gene: TRBJ2-7; abundance: once; d_gene: .; v_gene: TRBV10-2; CDR3aa: CASSEFRVYEQYF; CDR3nt: TGCGCCAGCAGTGAGTTCAGGGTCTACGAGCAGTACTTC
j_gene: TRBJ1-2; abundance: .; d_gene: .; v_gene: TRBV28; CDR3aa: CASRPEGGGNYGYTF; CDR3nt: TGTGCCAGCAGGCCCGAGGGGGGCGGCAACTATGGCTACACCTTC
j_gene: TRBJ1-5; abundance: .; d_gene: TRBD1; v_gene: TRBV12-5; CDR3aa: CASGTTGFSNQPQHF; CDR3nt: TGTGCTAGTGGTACGACAGGGTTTAGCAATCAGCCCCAGCATTTT
j_gene: TRBJ2-2; abundance: .; d_gene: .; v_gene: TRBV5-1; CDR3aa: CASRSGQDTGELFF; CDR3nt: TGCGCCAGCAGATCAGGGCAGGACACCGGGGAGCTGTTTTTT
j_gene: TRBJ1-1; abundance: .; d_gene: .; v_gene: TRBV3-1/TRBV3-2; CDR3aa: CASSQLLGENTEAFF; CDR3nt: TGTGCCAGCAGCCAGCTACTCGGGGAGAACACTGAAGCTTTCTTT
j_gene: TRBJ1-2; abundance: once; d_gene: .; v_gene: TRBV7-6; CDR3aa: CASSPRIGGDGYTF; CDR3nt: TGTGCCAGCAGCCCCCGTATTGGGGGCGATGGCTACACCTTC
j_gene: TRBJ2-1; abundance: .; d_gene: TRBD2; v_gene: TRBV4-2; CDR3aa: CASSQGGPRDYYNEQFF; CDR3nt: TGTGCCAGCAGCCAAGGGGGCCCCCGGGACTACTACAATGAGCAGTTCTTC
j_gene: TRBJ1-5; abundance: .; d_gene: .; v_gene: TRBV28; CDR3aa: CASSSRQTNQPQHF; CDR3nt: TGTGCCAGCAGTTCGCGGCAAACCAATCAGCCCCAGCATTTT
j_gene: TRBJ2-3; abundance: .; d_gene: .; v_gene: TRBV7-3; CDR3aa: CASSLGSSDTQYF; CDR3nt: TGTGCCAGCAGCTTGGGGTCGAGCGATACGCAGTATTTT
j_gene: TRBJ2-7; abundance: once; d_gene: TRBD1; v_gene: TRBV5-4; CDR3aa: CASSLPGTGKIEQYF; CDR3nt: TGTGCCAGCAGCTTGCCCGGGACAGGGAAAATTGAGCAGTACTTC